This T cell receptor (beta chain) was observed in a study of T cells after yellow fever vaccination. Study results and caveats: A minor fraction of clonotypes spanned both CD4 and CD8 compartments.

Germline loops: CDR1 SGHRS, CDR2 YFSETQ. This CDR3 comprises 15 residues. The V end lost 0 bases, the J end lost 6 bases, and 13 bases lay between the germline ends. This clonotype was recorded at least ten times. Its cognate antigen is unknown. Universal primer sites and UMIs were introduced during 5'RACE template-switching synthesis of TCR cDNA. From the 5' RACE reads, TCRdb called clonotypes with MiXCR, one entry per CDR3 protein. The sample carries about 500,000 distinct CDR3 sequences, roughly a sixth recorded once. The TCR comes from a man between 18 and 35 years old who received the YFV17D yellow fever vaccine. Here the sequenced sample was PBMCs, taken 5 to 6 days after the first yellow fever vaccination. V and J are TRBV5-1 and TRBJ1-5; the D is unclear. The CDR3 region has the DNA TGCGCCAGCAGCTTGGAGGGCCAGGAGACTCAGCCCCAGCATTTT. Its translation: CASSLEGQETQPQHF.